This entry lists 22 T cell receptor beta chains sequenced from one sample in a study of OX40 agonist ivuxolimab in advanced cancers. Assay: immunoSEQ multiplex PCR; the TCRdb copy retains only in-frame clones and omits some. Of tens of thousands of clones in the sample, approximately 90% were seen once. The sample in question was CD4+ or CD8+ T cells sorted from blood, obtained in a trial of the OX40 agonist ivuxolimab. These TCRs come from an adult with an advanced solid tumor such as melanoma, head and neck, liver or kidney cancer.

The chain is built from TRBV28 and TRBJ1-4; D may be TRBD1 (5 bases). Germline loops: CDR1 MDHEN, CDR2 SYDVKM. The CDR3 covers 14 residues. The V end was cut by 10 bases, the J end by 5 bases, with 17 bases between. CDR3 nucleotide sequence: TGTGCCACCCACGCCCAGGGACTAAATGAAAAACTGTTTTTT. Translation: CATHAQGLNEKLFF.

Points on this clone: Within the sample, other DNA sequences also encode this same CDR3. The CDR3 coding sequence is TGTGCCATCAGTGACAGAGGGGGGGATCAGCCCCAGCATTTT. Residues: CAISDRGGDQPQHF. V and J are TRBV10-3 and TRBJ1-5; TRBD1 is a possible D gene (6 bases). Germline V gene lookup returns CDR1 ENHRY and CDR2 SYGVKD. The germline V and J ends were trimmed by 3 bases and 5 bases, with 11 bases remaining between them. CDR3 size: 14 residues.

This clone was picked up one time. The chain combines TRBV2 with TRBJ1-5; TRBD1 aligns across 9 bases. Germline-derived CDR1 and CDR2 are SNHLY and FYNNEI. The CDR3 covers 14 residues. V gave up 6 bases and J gave up 2 bases; unmatched junction bases: 2. The CDR3 here is CASRQGAGNQPQHF. The CDR3, as DNA: TGTGCCAGCAGACAGGGGGCGGGCAATCAGCCCCAGCATTTT.

The chain carries TRBV30 and TRBJ2-6; D may be TRBD1 (7 bases). V dropped 4 bases and J dropped 4 bases, with 11 bases sitting between them. Germline assignment: CDR1 GTSNPN and CDR2 SVGIG (reference sequence). The CDR3 runs to 14 residues. CDR3 sequence (DNA): TGTGCCTGGACAGGGGGGTCAGGGGCCAACGTCCTGACTTTC. Translating gives CAWTGGSGANVLTF.

This clone was picked up a small number of times. The chain employs TRBV4-3 and TRBJ2-2; 8 nucleotides agree with TRBD2. The CDR3 runs to 17 residues. Looked up from germline, CDR1 is LGHNA and CDR2 is YSLEER. After removal of 0 bases from V and 0 bases from J, the junction contained 3 bases not matched to a gene. DNA for the CDR3: TGCGCCAGCAGCCAAGATAGGGGACTAGCGAACACCGGGGAGCTGTTTTTT. Encoded protein: CASSQDRGLANTGELFF.

The V and J genes are TRBV19 and TRBJ2-3, with D perhaps being TRBD1 or TRBD2 (5 bases each). The CDR3 is made up of 14 amino acids. V lost 5 bases, J lost 5 bases, and 14 bases lay in between. Germline CDR1 is LNHDA and CDR2 is SQIVND (reference sequence). CDR3 DNA sequence: TGTGCCAGTAGTCGGGGCGCTGGAGGAGATACGCAGTATTTT. Protein sequence: CASSRGAGGDTQYF.

The J gene is TRBJ1-4, the V gene TRBV19; D is undetermined. This CDR3 region has 12 residues. With 6 bases removed from V and 5 bases from J, the gap between germline ends came to 7 bases. Germline CDR1 reads LNHDA; CDR2 reads SQIVND (reference sequence). In DNA, the CDR3 is TGTGCCAGTAGCCCTGGGAATGAAAAACTGTTTTTT. Translated, it gives CASSPGNEKLFF.

The table lists this clone with a count of one. The gene calls are TRBV19 and TRBJ2-7; possibly TRBD1 for D (6 bases). Germline V gene sequence: CDR1 LNHDA, CDR2 SQIVND (reference sequence). The CDR3 totals 16 residues. V lost 3 bases, J lost 4 bases, and 19 bases lay in between. In nucleotides, the CDR3 is TGTGCCAGTAGTATGGGCGGATACCCAGGGGATTACGAGCAGTACTTC. Translated: CASSMGGYPGDYEQYF. Drawing the rest from reference TRBV19 and TRBJ2-7, the complete variable domain is DGGITQSPKYLFRKEGQNVTLSCEQNLNHDAMYWYRQDPGQGLRLIYYSQIVNDFQKGDIAEGYSVSREKKESFPLTVTSAQKNPTAFYLCASSMGGYPGDYEQYFGPGTRLTVT.

This sequence joins TRBV19 and TRBJ2-2; D gene unclear. V was clipped by 5 bases and J by 4 bases, with 8 bases between them. Germline CDR1 is LNHDA and CDR2 is SQIVND (reference sequence). The CDR3 spans 13 residues. CDR3 DNA sequence: TGTGCCAGTAGTCCGGGTTTCACCGGGGAGCTGTTTTTT. This translates into CASSPGFTGELFF.

The rearrangement uses TRBV7-9 and TRBJ2-5; TRBD2 matches 8 bases. The trim removed 8 bases at V and 5 bases at J, leaving 13 bases unmatched. The CDR3 contains 15 residues. Looked up from germline, CDR1 is SEHNR and CDR2 is FQNEAQ (reference sequence). CDR3 sequence reads: CASSSPGLGIETQYF. The CDR3 nucleotides are TGTGCCAGCTCAAGCCCGGGACTAGGGATCGAGACCCAGTACTTC.

The chain carries TRBV7-2 and TRBJ2-5, with 7 bases fitting TRBD1. Trimming removed 6 bases from V and 0 bases from J; junction bases left unmatched: 7. CDR3 length: 15 residues. Germline V gives CDR1 SGHTA, CDR2 FQGNSA. This CDR3 is CASSPNTGDQETQYF. The CDR3 DNA is TGTGCCAGCAGTCCCAACACAGGGGACCAAGAGACCCAGTACTTC.

This clone was counted a few times. This sequence joins TRBV9 and TRBJ2-3, with D unresolved. CDR3 size: 12 residues. V lost 6 bases, J lost 1 base, and 6 bases lay in between. CDR1 SGDLS and CDR2 YYNGEE come from the germline V gene. The CDR3 loop reads CASILGTDTQYF. The CDR3 DNA sequence: TGTGCCAGCATTCTCGGCACAGATACGCAGTATTTT.

This chain joins TRBV10-3 and TRBJ2-2; D not resolved. The CDR3 is 14 residues long. The V end lost 10 bases, the J end lost 2 bases, and 14 bases lay between the germline ends. Germline V gene data show CDR1 as ENHRY and CDR2 as SYGVKD. CDR3 sequence: CASHDQPNTGELFF. The CDR3 DNA reads TGTGCCAGCCATGACCAGCCAAACACCGGGGAGCTGTTTTTT.

The V call is TRBV28, the J call TRBJ2-7; perhaps TRBD1 as D (5 bases). V gave up 2 bases and J gave up 1 base, with 9 bases separating them. Germline V lookup: CDR1 MDHEN, CDR2 SYDVKM. The CDR3 loop spans 14 amino acids. The CDR3 DNA follows: TGTGCCAGCAGTTTACCCCAGGGATCCTACGAGCAGTACTTC. It codes for CASSLPQGSYEQYF.

V usage is TRBV18 and J usage is TRBJ1-5; 8 bases fit TRBD1. This CDR3 contains 13 residues. Germline lookup yields CDR1 KGHSH and CDR2 LQKENI. J was trimmed by 7 bases and V by 5 bases; bases with no gene match: 4. CDR3 amino acids: CASSAGGRQPQHF. CDR3 in DNA: TGTGCCAGCTCAGCAGGGGGCAGGCAGCCCCAGCATTTT.

The chain combines TRBV30 with TRBJ2-3; the D is unclear. The CDR3 contains 11 residues. The V gene lost 1 base and the J gene lost 5 bases, with 4 bases spanning the gap. Germline CDR1 GTSNPN, CDR2 SVGIG (reference sequence). CDR3 sequence reads: CAWSARDTQYF. CDR3 DNA: TGTGCCTGGAGTGCTAGAGATACGCAGTATTTT.

The DNA for the CDR3 is TGTGCCAGCAGTGCGGGAGCGGCGACCGGGGAGCTGTTTTTT. This sequence encodes CASSAGAATGELFF. V gene TRBV6-1 combines with J gene TRBJ2-2, with a tentative D call TRBD2 (6 bases). This CDR3 region has 14 residues. Trimming left V 4 bases short and J 5 bases short, with 11 bases between. The germline CDR1 and CDR2 sequences are MNHNS and SASEGT.

This chain connects TRBV27 to TRBJ1-2; 7 bases match TRBD1. V lost 6 bases and J lost 1; bases outside the gene matches: 5. Germline loops: CDR1 MNHEY, CDR2 SMNVEV (reference sequence). The CDR3 consists of 14 residues. DNA of the CDR3: TGTGCCAGCAGGGGAGGGGACAGTAACTATGGCTACACCTTC. Protein product: CASRGGDSNYGYTF.

This chain joins TRBV21-1 and TRBJ1-2; whether TRBD1, the table's D call, matches the DNA was not checked. TRBV21-1 represents a pseudogene. The CDR3 covers 15 residues. DNA of the CDR3: TGTGCCAGCAGCCTTAAAGAGGACAGGACCTATGGCTACACCTTC. Its translation: CASSLKEDRTYGYTF.

The rearrangement uses TRBV28 and TRBJ1-1; D is perhaps TRBD1 (5 bases). The CDR3 loop spans 14 amino acids. Trimming cost V 5 bases and J 5 bases, with 15 bases left between them. Per the germline V gene, CDR1 is MDHEN and CDR2 is SYDVKM. CDR3 in amino acids: CASSRRDRGTEAFF. CDR3 in DNA: TGTGCCAGCAGTCGACGTGACAGAGGAACTGAAGCTTTCTTT.

V usage is TRBV10-3 and J usage is TRBJ1-2; 8 nucleotides align to TRBD1. V trimming: 3 bases; J trimming: 5 bases; junction bases outside the gene matches: 2. Germline CDR1 reads ENHRY; CDR2 reads SYGVKD. The CDR3 covers 13 residues. Here the CDR3 DNA reads TGTGCCATCAGTGACGACAGGGGATATGGCTACACCTTC. This encodes CAISDDRGYGYTF.

The chain couples TRBV6-1 to TRBJ2-7; no definite D call. The CDR3 is 13 residues long. V dropped 3 bases and J dropped 2 bases, with 8 bases sitting between them. The germline V gene has CDR1 MNHNS and CDR2 SASEGT. This chain's CDR3 is CASSEFRAYEQYF. Written as DNA, the CDR3 is TGTGCCAGCAGTGAGTTCCGAGCCTACGAGCAGTACTTC.